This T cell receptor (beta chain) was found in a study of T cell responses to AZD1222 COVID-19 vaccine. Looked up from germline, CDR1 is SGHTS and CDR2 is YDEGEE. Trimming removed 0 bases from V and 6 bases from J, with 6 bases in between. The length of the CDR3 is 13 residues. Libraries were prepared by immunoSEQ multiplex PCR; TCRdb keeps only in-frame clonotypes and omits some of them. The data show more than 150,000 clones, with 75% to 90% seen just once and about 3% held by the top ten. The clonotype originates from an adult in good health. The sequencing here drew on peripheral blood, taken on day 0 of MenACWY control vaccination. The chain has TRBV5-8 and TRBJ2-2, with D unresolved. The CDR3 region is CASSLGAAGELFF. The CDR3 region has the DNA TGTGCCAGCAGCTTGGGGGCGGCCGGGGAGCTGTTTTTT. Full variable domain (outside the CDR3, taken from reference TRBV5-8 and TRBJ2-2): EAGVTQSPTHLIKTRGQQATLRCSPISGHTSVYWYQQALGLGLQFLLWYDEGEERNRGNFPPRFSGRQFPNYSSELNVNALELEDSALYLCASSLGAAGELFFGEGSRLTVL.